This entry concerns a single T cell receptor (beta chain). V was shortened by 3 bases and J by 5 bases, with 10 bases between the two germline ends. CDR1 is SGHTA and CDR2 is FQGNSA in the germline V gene. CDR3 length: 13 amino acids. The participants were between about 18 and 90 years old and came from roughly 24 US areas. Grouping used clinical history reported by participants in a survey and questionnaire. The assay was immunoSEQ multiplex PCR, and TCRdb's table has in-frame clones only and misses some. This repertoire shows over 300,000 clones, 70% to 90% found once; its top ten account for roughly a tenth. The data were taken from a study of blood T cell repertoires in COVID-19. Study-wide context: The analysed material was cDNA or gDNA that came from T cells, B-cell-depleted T cells, or PBMCs.

The sample consisted of PBMCs or T cells enriched from blood (not recorded which). The chain joins TRBV7-2 to TRBJ2-5, with D perhaps TRBD2 (6 bases). The TCR comes from a woman in her late teens or twenties who had recovered from COVID-19. In DNA form, the CDR3 reads TGTGCCAGCAGCTTTCTAGCGAGGGAGACCCAGTACTTC. Amino acids: CASSFLARETQYF.